Shown below are 25 T cell receptor beta chains from a single sample sequenced in a study of T cell responses to AZD1222 COVID-19 vaccine. Data came from immunoSEQ multiplex PCR; TCRdb stores just in-frame clones and leaves some out. The sample lists some 200,000 clones; more than 80% were seen once. The material was peripheral blood, obtained on day 0 of AZD1222 vaccination. The source is an adult in good health.

This CDR3 is CASSSSGGTHNEQFF. The CDR3 bases are TGTGCCAGCAGCTCCAGCGGGGGGACTCACAATGAGCAGTTCTTC. The chain combines TRBV11-3 with TRBJ2-1; 9 bases agree with TRBD2. The germline CDR1 and CDR2 sequences are SGHNT and YENEEA. V was pared by 4 bases and J by 5 bases, with 6 bases of the junction left unmatched. The CDR3 totals 15 residues.

This chain uses TRBV6-5 with TRBJ2-1, with a weak D call TRBD1 (5 bases). The CDR3 loop spans 15 amino acids. CDR1 and CDR2 (germline): MNHEY, SVGAGI. Trimming removed 5 bases from V and 7 bases from J, with 18 bases in between. The CDR3 DNA is TGTGCCAGCAGTACACAGGTAGGCCACCCTAATGAGCAGTTCTTC. Encoded protein: CASSTQVGHPNEQFF.

Here the CDR3 reads CASSPLEVYNSPLHF. CDR3 bases: TGTGCCAGCAGCCCTCTGGAGGTCTATAATTCACCCCTCCACTTT. The V gene is TRBV3-1 (or the pseudogene TRBV3-2), the J gene TRBJ1-6; D is unresolved. The CDR3 consists of 15 residues. V was pared by 4 bases and J by 3 bases, with 10 bases between. Germline loops: CDR1 LGHDT, CDR2 YNNKEL (reference sequence).

The chain links TRBV6-4 to TRBJ1-6; TRBD1 aligns across 9 bases. This CDR3 has 14 amino acids. V shed 6 bases and J 9 bases; nucleotides not matched to a gene: 6. The germline V gene encodes CDR1 MRHNA and CDR2 SNTAGT. The CDR3 region is CASSKGQGGSPLHF. In DNA, the CDR3 is TGTGCCAGCAGCAAGGGACAGGGCGGTTCACCCCTCCACTTT.

The chain has TRBV5-1 and TRBJ1-1, with D maybe TRBD1 (5 bases). This CDR3 spans 15 amino acids. Germline CDR1 is SGHRS and CDR2 is YFSETQ. With 3 bases removed from V and 5 bases from J, the gap between germline ends came to 17 bases. DNA of the CDR3: TGCGCCAGCAGCTCGGAGGGGTTAAGGACTACTGAAGCTTTCTTT. It is translated as CASSSEGLRTTEAFF. Variable domain in full (rest from reference TRBV5-1 and TRBJ1-1): KAGVTQTPRYLIKTRGQQVTLSCSPISGHRSVSWYQQTPGQGLQFLFEYFSETQRNKGNFPGRFSGRQFSNSRSEMNVSTLELGDSALYLCASSSEGLRTTEAFFGQGTRLTVV.

The chain has TRBV3-1 (or the pseudogene TRBV3-2) and TRBJ2-1; 7 bases line up with TRBD1. The CDR3 consists of 17 residues. The V gene end was trimmed by 4 bases and the J gene end by 0 bases; junction bases not matched to a gene: 9. The germline V gene has CDR1 LGHDT and CDR2 YNNKEL (reference sequence). CDR3 sequence (DNA): TGTGCCAGCAGCCTCAGACGGGACAGCCTCTCCTACAATGAGCAGTTCTTC. It codes for CASSLRRDSLSYNEQFF.

This clone occurred once. The CDR3 loop is CASSWKLIQYF. CDR3 nucleotide sequence: TGTGCCAGCAGTTGGAAGTTGATTCAGTACTTC. The chain couples TRBV6-2 or TRBV6-3 to TRBJ2-4; the D is unclear. Germline lookup yields CDR1 MNHEY and CDR2 SVGEGT. V was trimmed by 4 bases and J by 10 bases, leaving 8 bases between them. The CDR3 extends over 11 amino acids.

DNA for the CDR3: TGTGCCAGCAGCTTGAGGGACGGCCTCTTTACGGAGCAGTACTTC. Translated, it gives CASSLRDGLFTEQYF. The chain recombines TRBV5-6 with TRBJ2-7; D may correspond to TRBD1 or TRBD2 (5 bases each). The CDR3 is 15 amino acids. Germline loops: CDR1 SGHDT, CDR2 YYEEEE. V was pared by 1 base and J by 7 bases, with 18 bases between.

This clone has a single count. The chain is built from TRBV28 and TRBJ1-2, with a weak D call TRBD1 (6 bases). V lost 7 bases, J lost 4 bases, and 13 bases lay in between. This CDR3 comprises 13 residues. The V gene's germline CDR1 is MDHEN and CDR2 SYDVKM. CDR3 residues: CASNPGTFYGYTF. The CDR3 DNA is TGTGCCAGCAACCCCGGGACATTCTATGGCTACACCTTC.

This rearrangement joins TRBV5-5 to TRBJ2-2; the D is unclear. CDR3 length: 13 amino acids. The germline CDR1 and CDR2 sequences are SGHKS and YYEKEE (reference sequence). Deletions cut 3 bases from V and 5 bases from J, with 8 bases between. The CDR3 loop reads CASSSDATGELFF. DNA of the CDR3: TGTGCCAGCAGCTCGGATGCGACCGGGGAGCTGTTTTTT.

The genes are TRBV7-6 and TRBJ2-2; D gene uncertain. The germline gives CDR1 SGHVS, CDR2 FNYEAQ. V dropped 5 bases and J dropped 6 bases, with 7 bases sitting between them. This CDR3 spans 12 amino acids. In nucleotides, the CDR3 is TGTGCCAGCAGCAATGTTGCCGGGGAGCTGTTTTTT. Translation: CASSNVAGELFF.

The V gene is TRBV6-5, the J gene TRBJ2-7, with D unclear. The CDR3 totals 11 residues. The V end lost 6 bases, the J end lost 3 bases, and 6 bases lay between the germline ends. Germline CDR1 is MNHEY and CDR2 is SVGAGI. In DNA, the CDR3 is TGTGCCAGCAGCTCAAACTACGAGCAGTACTTC. Protein: CASSSNYEQYF.

CDR3 loop: CASSLVLDTEAFF. CDR3 DNA: TGTGCCAGCAGCTTGGTGTTGGACACTGAAGCTTTCTTT. The chain uses TRBV5-4 and TRBJ1-1; D remains unclear. Germline V gene sequence: CDR1 SGHNT, CDR2 YYREEE (reference sequence). V lost 0 bases, J lost 3 bases, and 6 bases lay in between. The CDR3 has 13 residues. The complete variable domain, with remaining parts taken from reference TRBV5-4 and TRBJ1-1, reads ETGVTQSPTHLIKTRGQQVTLRCSSQSGHNTVSWYQQALGQGPQFIFQYYREEENGRGNFPPRFSGLQFPNYSSELNVNALELDDSALYLCASSLVLDTEAFFGQGTRLTVV.

This chain connects TRBV5-1 to TRBJ2-1; unclear D gene. Germline-derived CDR1 and CDR2 are SGHRS and YFSETQ. V was cut by 4 bases and J by 5 bases, with 10 bases left in between. CDR3 length: 13 amino acids. CDR3 nucleotides: TGCGCCAGCAGCCTCTCACCCGACAATGAGCAGTTCTTC. Amino acids: CASSLSPDNEQFF.

The chain recombines TRBV6-6 with TRBJ1-2, with D uncertain. Trimming stripped 7 bases from V and 8 bases from J, with 11 bases between. This CDR3 comprises 11 residues. Germline V gives CDR1 MNHNY, CDR2 SVGAGI (reference sequence). The DNA for the CDR3 is TGTGCCAGCACTTCCTCGTGGGGCTACACCTTC. It encodes CASTSSWGYTF.

V and J are TRBV13 and TRBJ1-5; tentatively, D is TRBD1 (5 bases). This CDR3 is 13 amino acids long. The germline CDR1 and CDR2 sequences are PRHDT and FYEKMQ (reference sequence). The V end was cut by 6 bases, the J end by 6 bases, with 12 bases between. The CDR3 protein is CASSRGKSQPQHF. In nucleotides, the CDR3 is TGTGCCAGCAGTCGGGGGAAGAGTCAGCCCCAGCATTTT.

The gene calls are TRBV9 and TRBJ2-1, with TRBD2 matching over 10 bases. The CDR3 has 15 amino acids. V was pared by 0 bases and J by 6 bases, with 3 bases of the junction left unmatched. Germline CDR1 reads SGDLS; CDR2 reads YYNGEE. The CDR3 spells CASSVGTSGFNEQFF. CDR3 nucleotides: TGTGCCAGCAGCGTAGGGACTAGCGGTTTCAATGAGCAGTTCTTC.

The V gene is TRBV6-5, the J gene TRBJ1-1; TRBD1 might be the D (6 bases). The CDR3 is 13 residues long. V was cut by 3 bases and J by 8 bases, with 13 bases left in between. CDR1 and CDR2 from the germline V gene are MNHEY and SVGAGI. CDR3 nucleotide sequence: TGTGCCAGCAGTTATCTGGACAGTTCAGAAGCTTTCTTT. Encoded protein: CASSYLDSSEAFF.

The chain couples TRBV10-3 to TRBJ1-4, with a weak D call TRBD1 (6 bases). Between the trimmed V and J ends, which lost 6 bases and 4 bases, there was a span of 9 bases. Per germline, CDR1 ENHRY and CDR2 SYGVKD. The CDR3 consists of 13 residues. CDR3 in amino acids: CAIRGADNEKLFF. For the CDR3, the DNA is TGTGCCATCAGGGGGGCAGATAATGAAAAACTGTTTTTT.

The chain combines TRBV30 with TRBJ1-6; TRBD1 matches 8 bases. The CDR3 runs to 16 residues. V was pared by 2 bases and J by 6 bases, with 9 bases of the junction left unmatched. Germline CDR1 is GTSNPN and CDR2 is SVGIG (reference sequence). CDR3 amino acids: CAWSKSQGALNSPLHF. CDR3 nucleotide sequence: TGTGCCTGGAGTAAGAGTCAGGGGGCGCTTAATTCACCCCTCCACTTT.

V and J are TRBV4-2 and TRBJ1-1; no clear D. Germline-derived CDR1 and CDR2 are LGHNA and YNFKEQ. This CDR3 region has 17 residues. Trimming shortened V by 0 bases and J by 3 bases, and 17 bases separated the two germline ends. The CDR3 spells CASSQDYGEGWDTEAFF. CDR3 bases: TGTGCCAGCAGCCAAGACTATGGGGAGGGTTGGGACACTGAAGCTTTCTTT.

The J gene is TRBJ1-1, the V gene TRBV5-1; 9 nucleotides line up with TRBD1. CDR1 SGHRS and CDR2 YFSETQ come from the germline V gene. The trim removed 0 bases at V and 1 base at J, leaving 4 bases unmatched. CDR3 length equals 16 residues. CDR3 in amino acids: CASSLVGTGPNTEAFF. The CDR3 DNA reads TGCGCCAGCAGCTTGGTGGGGACAGGGCCGAACACTGAAGCTTTCTTT.

V usage is TRBV9 and J usage is TRBJ1-3, with D possibly TRBD1 on 5 matching bases. The germline CDR1 and CDR2 sequences are SGDLS and YYNGEE. The CDR3 loop spans 15 amino acids. V dropped 0 bases and J dropped 4 bases, with 11 bases sitting between them. The CDR3 region is CASSVGGTAGNTIYF. CDR3 DNA sequence: TGTGCCAGCAGCGTAGGAGGGACGGCCGGAAACACCATATATTTT. The entire variable domain, with the rest obtained from reference TRBV9 and TRBJ1-3, is as follows: DSGVTQTPKHLITATGQRVTLRCSPRSGDLSVYWYQQSLDQGLQFLIQYYNGEERAKGNILERFSAQQFPDLHSELNLSSLELGDSALYFCASSVGGTAGNTIYFGEGSWLTVV.

The chain employs TRBV11-3 and TRBJ2-1; D unclear. The CDR3 contains 14 residues. V was clipped by 0 bases and J by 5 bases, with 8 bases between them. Germline CDR1 SGHNT, CDR2 YENEEA. CDR3 amino acids: CASSLDSLDNEQFF. CDR3 bases: TGTGCCAGCAGCTTAGACAGTCTCGACAATGAGCAGTTCTTC.

The gene calls are TRBV7-9 and TRBJ1-4; 9 nucleotides align to TRBD1. CDR1 is SEHNR and CDR2 is FQNEAQ in the germline V gene (reference sequence). CDR3 length equals 15 residues. Trimming at V came to 4 bases and at J to 5 bases, leaving 5 bases not matched to a gene. The CDR3 DNA reads TGTGCCAGCAGCTCAGGGACAGGGAGAAATGAAAAACTGTTTTTT. Its translation is CASSSGTGRNEKLFF.